The T cell receptor (beta chain) under discussion was sequenced for a study of blood T cells in healthy people across ages. Study findings and constraints: Without sorted subsets, naive and antigen-experienced compartments could not be conclusively compared. Older age coincided with a roughly linear decline in TCR beta diversity per million T cells.

J lost 5 bases, V lost 5 bases, and 8 bases had no gene match. CDR1 and CDR2 (germline): SNHLY, FYNNEI. The CDR3 is 14 residues long. About this clonotype itself: Its antigen is currently unknown.

Whenever a sample was processed, at least 6 million PBMCs were isolated. Together with a sample-barcoded 5' primer, a J-beta primer mix was included in a second PCR lasting about 6 to 11 cycles. Each cDNA molecule was tagged by a template-switch adaptor that had 12 random nucleotides. From the 5' RACE reads, TCRdb called clonotypes with MiXCR, one entry per CDR3 protein. The data contain about 1.1 million distinct CDR3 sequences, more than 30% of them singletons. The sequenced sample was blood. This clonotype was sampled from a man aged 18 to 30 in good health. The chain uses TRBV2 and TRBJ1-1; TRBD1 aligns across 7 bases. The CDR3 bases are TGTGCCAGCAGTTTCGACAGGGTGAGGACTGAAGCTTTCTTT. This encodes CASSFDRVRTEAFF.